This entry lists 15 T cell receptor beta chains sequenced from one sample in a study of T cell responses to AZD1222 COVID-19 vaccine. TCRdb keeps only in-frame clones here, not all; method: immunoSEQ multiplex PCR. The sample shows fewer than 70,000 clones, 65% to 80% of them seen only once. Material: peripheral blood, obtained 28 days after the second AZD1222 dose. The receptors shown here come from an adult who received the AZD1222 COVID-19 vaccine.

The rearrangement joins TRBV19 to TRBJ2-3; 9 bases fit TRBD2. Looked up from germline, CDR1 is LNHDA and CDR2 is SQIVND (reference sequence). The CDR3 extends over 19 amino acids. The V and J ends lost 3 bases and 7 bases, in that order; junction bases with no gene match: 20. The CDR3 sequence is CASSMDSMADAGGRNTQYF. The DNA of the CDR3 is TGTGCCAGTAGTATGGATAGTATGGCTGATGCGGGGGGGCGAAATACGCAGTATTTT.

V is TRBV28 and J is TRBJ1-1; 10 bases are a match to TRBD1. The length of the CDR3 is 15 residues. V dropped 5 bases and J dropped 3; count of bases not matched to a gene: 6. Looked up from germline, CDR1 is MDHEN and CDR2 is SYDVKM. This chain's CDR3 is CASSAGTGADTEAFF. The CDR3 nucleotides read TGTGCCAGCAGTGCCGGGACAGGGGCCGACACTGAAGCTTTCTTT.

This clone was detected only once. The chain carries TRBV6-5 and TRBJ1-1; D perhaps matches TRBD1 (6 bases). The V gene lost 7 bases and the J gene lost 6 bases, with 21 bases spanning the gap. The length of the CDR3 is 15 residues. CDR1 and CDR2 from the germline V gene are MNHEY and SVGAGI. CDR3 DNA: TGTGCCAGCACCACGGAAATGGGGACAACGGCTGAAGCTTTCTTT. This translates into CASTTEMGTTAEAFF.

The chain has TRBV5-6 and TRBJ2-2; D not certain. Per germline, CDR1 SGHDT and CDR2 YYEEEE. The CDR3 consists of 15 residues. With 3 bases removed from V and 1 base from J, the gap between germline ends came to 10 bases. CDR3 region: CASSSITLNTGELFF. Here the CDR3 DNA reads TGTGCCAGCAGCTCCATAACCTTGAACACCGGGGAGCTGTTTTTT.

This clone turned up a few times. The V call is TRBV7-9, the J call TRBJ1-2; D not resolved. CDR1 is SEHNR and CDR2 is FQNEAQ in the germline V gene (reference sequence). Trimming took 0 bases from V and 4 from J, leaving 12 bases between them. The CDR3 has 15 residues. CDR3: CASSLAGLVSYGYTF. The CDR3 DNA sequence: TGTGCCAGCAGCTTAGCCGGGTTAGTTAGCTATGGCTACACCTTC.

The rearrangement joins TRBV19 to TRBJ2-1; 9 nucleotides align to TRBD2. V trimming: 6 bases; J trimming: 7 bases; junction bases outside the gene matches: 10. CDR1 and CDR2 from the germline V gene are LNHDA and SQIVND (reference sequence). This CDR3 spans 15 amino acids. The CDR3 is CASRSGGSPRNEQFF. The CDR3 region has the DNA TGTGCCAGTAGAAGCGGGGGGTCCCCTAGGAATGAGCAGTTCTTC. The full variable domain, its missing parts supplied by reference TRBV19 and TRBJ2-1, is DGGITQSPKYLFRKEGQNVTLSCEQNLNHDAMYWYRQDPGQGLRLIYYSQIVNDFQKGDIAEGYSVSREKKESFPLTVTSAQKNPTAFYLCASRSGGSPRNEQFFGPGTRLTVL.

This clone has only a few counts. This sequence joins TRBV28 and TRBJ2-5; D gene uncertain. Germline CDR1 is MDHEN and CDR2 is SYDVKM. The CDR3 is 16 residues long. The germline V and J ends were trimmed by 2 bases and 3 bases, with 16 bases remaining between them. The CDR3, as DNA: TGTGCCAGCAGTTTAGGTCGGAGACTCAATGAAGAGACCCAGTACTTC. Protein: CASSLGRRLNEETQYF.

V gene TRBV28 combines with J gene TRBJ1-1, with D hard to call. Germline loops: CDR1 MDHEN, CDR2 SYDVKM. There are 13 residues in the CDR3. V lost 7 bases and J lost 1, with 10 bases in between. The DNA for the CDR3 is TGTGCCAGCACCCTTTGGGGGAACACTGAAGCTTTCTTT. Amino acids: CASTLWGNTEAFF.

This clone has just a few counts. The chain carries TRBV12-3 or TRBV12-4 and TRBJ1-2; no definite D call. V was shortened by 3 bases and J by 6 bases, with 8 bases between the two germline ends. CDR3 length equals 12 residues. In DNA, the CDR3 is TGTGCCAGCAGTTTTGCGGGGAATGGCTACACCTTC. Protein: CASSFAGNGYTF.

Concerning this clone itself: In the same sample, other DNA sequences code for this CDR3. This chain links TRBV15 with TRBJ1-5; D is unclear. The germline CDR1 and CDR2 sequences are LNHNV and YYDKDF (reference sequence). The CDR3 contains 13 residues. Trimming removed 1 base from V and 1 base from J, with 2 bases in between. The CDR3 nucleotides are TGTGCCACCAGCAGAGGAAGCAATCAGCCCCAGCATTTT. Its protein is CATSRGSNQPQHF.

This clone has a single count. The J gene is TRBJ2-2, the V gene TRBV12-3 or TRBV12-4; D gene ambiguous. The V end lost 3 bases, the J end lost 3 bases, and 5 bases lay between the germline ends. The CDR3 totals 13 residues. The CDR3 nucleotides are TGTGCCAGCAGTTTCCTAGACACCGGGGAGCTGTTTTTT. Translating it yields CASSFLDTGELFF.

This clone was seen just once. V is TRBV7-2 and J is TRBJ2-1; 9 positions match TRBD2. Germline-derived CDR1 and CDR2 are SGHTA and FQGNSA. This CDR3 spans 14 amino acids. J was trimmed by 5 bases and V by 5 bases; bases with no gene match: 4. The CDR3 DNA reads as TGTGCCAGCAGCGTTAGCGGGGGTCACAATGAGCAGTTCTTC. Translation: CASSVSGGHNEQFF.

This clone showed up just once. The chain carries TRBV27 and TRBJ1-4, with a possible D match to TRBD1 (5 bases). Germline loops: CDR1 MNHEY, CDR2 SMNVEV (reference sequence). The CDR3 totals 16 residues. V was clipped by 0 bases and J by 7 bases, with 15 bases between them. CDR3 residues: CASSLSGGGLVEKLFF. The CDR3 DNA is TGTGCCAGCAGTTTATCGGGGGGAGGGCTTGTTGAAAAACTGTTTTTT. The whole variable domain, remainder taken from reference TRBV27 and TRBJ1-4, is EAQVTQNPRYLITVTGKKLTVTCSQNMNHEYMSWYRQDPGLGLRQIYYSMNVEVTDKGDVPEGYKVSRKEKRNFPLILESPSPNQTSLYFCASSLSGGGLVEKLFFGSGTQLSVL.

CDR3 region: CASSPSQLQGAAGYQGAAGYTF. The CDR3 nucleotides are TGTGCCAGCTCACCCTCGCAACTACAGGGCGCGGCTGGCTATCAGGGCGCGGCTGGCTACACCTTC. This chain uses TRBV18 with TRBJ1-2; D is perhaps TRBD1 (6 bases). CDR3 size: 22 residues. Trimming left V 3 bases short and J 7 bases short, with 39 bases between. Germline V gene lookup returns CDR1 KGHSH and CDR2 LQKENI. Full variable domain (rest looked up from reference TRBV18 and TRBJ1-2): NAGVMQNPRHLVRRRGQEARLRCSPMKGHSHVYWYRQLPEEGLKFMVYLQKENIIDESGMPKERFSAEFPKEGPSILRIQQVVRGDSAAYFCASSPSQLQGAAGYQGAAGYTFGSGTRLTVV.

The V call is TRBV29-1, the J call TRBJ2-7, with D tentatively TRBD1 (5 bases). The germline V gene has CDR1 SQVTM and CDR2 ANQGSEA. V lost 4 bases and J 7 bases, leaving 17 bases between the germline ends. The CDR3 loop spans 13 amino acids. CDR3 sequence reads: CSVVPGSSGEQYF. The DNA of the CDR3 is TGCAGCGTTGTGCCAGGGTCATCCGGGGAGCAGTACTTC.